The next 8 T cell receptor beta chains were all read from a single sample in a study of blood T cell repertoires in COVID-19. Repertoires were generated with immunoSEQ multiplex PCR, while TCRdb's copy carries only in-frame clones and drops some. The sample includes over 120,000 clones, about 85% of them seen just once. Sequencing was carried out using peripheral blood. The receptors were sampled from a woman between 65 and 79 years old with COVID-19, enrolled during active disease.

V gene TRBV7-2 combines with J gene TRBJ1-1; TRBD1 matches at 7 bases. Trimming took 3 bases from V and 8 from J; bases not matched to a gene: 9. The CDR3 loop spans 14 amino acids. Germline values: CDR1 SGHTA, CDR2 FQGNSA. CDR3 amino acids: CASSFHSQGQEAFF. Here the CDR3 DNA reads TGTGCCAGCAGCTTCCACTCACAGGGGCAGGAAGCTTTCTTT.

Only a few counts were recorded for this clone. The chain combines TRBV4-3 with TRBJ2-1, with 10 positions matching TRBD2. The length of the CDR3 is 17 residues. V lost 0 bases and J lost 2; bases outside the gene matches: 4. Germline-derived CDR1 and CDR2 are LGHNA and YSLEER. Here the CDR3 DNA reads TGCGCCAGCAGCCAAGAGGGGACTAGCGAAGCCTACAATGAGCAGTTCTTC. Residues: CASSQEGTSEAYNEQFF.

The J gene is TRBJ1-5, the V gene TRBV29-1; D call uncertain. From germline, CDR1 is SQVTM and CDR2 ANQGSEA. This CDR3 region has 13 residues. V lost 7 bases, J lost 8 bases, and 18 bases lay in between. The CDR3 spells CSARKDGKEPQHF. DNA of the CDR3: TGCAGCGCTCGGAAGGACGGGAAAGAGCCCCAGCATTTT.

CDR3 bases: TGTGCCGGAAGGGGCGGGGGCGGCACTGAAGCTTTCTTT. Translating it yields CAGRGGGGTEAFF. The chain carries TRBV10-3 and TRBJ1-1, with D perhaps matching TRBD1 (6 bases). CDR1 ENHRY and CDR2 SYGVKD come from the germline V gene. V was pared by 11 bases and J by 4 bases, with 17 bases between. The CDR3 is 13 amino acids.

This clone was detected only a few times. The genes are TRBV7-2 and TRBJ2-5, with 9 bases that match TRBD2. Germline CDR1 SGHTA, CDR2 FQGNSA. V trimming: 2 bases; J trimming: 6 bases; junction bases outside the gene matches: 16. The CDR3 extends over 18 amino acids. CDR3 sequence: CASSLRGGGGANKKTQYF. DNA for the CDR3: TGTGCCAGCAGCTTACGGGGAGGCGGGGGGGCGAACAAGAAGACCCAGTACTTC.

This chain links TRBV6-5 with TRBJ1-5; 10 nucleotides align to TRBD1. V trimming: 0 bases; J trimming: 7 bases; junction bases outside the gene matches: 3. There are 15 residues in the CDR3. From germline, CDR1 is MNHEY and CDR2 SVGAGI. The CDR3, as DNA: TGTGCCAGCAGTTACTCCAGGACAGGGGGACAGCCCCAGCATTTT. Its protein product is CASSYSRTGGQPQHF.

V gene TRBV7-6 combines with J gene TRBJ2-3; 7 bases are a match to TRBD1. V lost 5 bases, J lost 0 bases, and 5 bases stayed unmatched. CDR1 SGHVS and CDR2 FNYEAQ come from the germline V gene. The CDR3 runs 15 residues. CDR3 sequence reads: CASSDTGASTDTQYF. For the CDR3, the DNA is TGTGCCAGCAGCGATACAGGGGCTAGCACAGATACGCAGTATTTT. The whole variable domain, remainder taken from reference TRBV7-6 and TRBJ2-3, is GAGVSQSPRYKVTKRGQDVALRCDPISGHVSLYWYRQALGQGPEFLTYFNYEAQQDKSGLPNDRFSAERPEGSISTLTIQRTEQRDSAMYRCASSDTGASTDTQYFGPGTRLTVL.

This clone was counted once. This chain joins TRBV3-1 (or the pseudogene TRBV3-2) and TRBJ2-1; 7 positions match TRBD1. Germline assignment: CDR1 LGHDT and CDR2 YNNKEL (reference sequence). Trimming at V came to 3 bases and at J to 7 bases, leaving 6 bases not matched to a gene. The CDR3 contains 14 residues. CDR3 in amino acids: CASSHDRVGNEQFF. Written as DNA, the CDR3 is TGTGCCAGCAGCCACGACAGGGTCGGGAATGAGCAGTTCTTC.